This T cell receptor beta chain originates from a study of PD-L1 blockade in urothelial cancer (dated by TCRdb to 2017 to 2019). A note on the overall study: All patients started therapy in about 2014 and received atezolizumab 1,200 mg intravenously every 3 weeks. About 90% of the roughly 30 patients were identified as males with urothelial cancer of bladder origin, and a prior smoking history was reported by 18 of 29 patients. An ECOG performance status of 0 or 1 was recorded for the patients, and 0 to 3 prior chemotherapy regimens had been received by the patients. Blood samples were analyzed at 3 weeks after treatment start (second dose) and at 6 weeks after treatment start. Blood samples gave median yields of approximately 130,000 T cells and tens of thousands of unique TCRs, along with a median clonality of approximately 0.08. Somatic, immune and clinical correlates of response to PD-L1 blockade with atezolizumab in urothelial cancer were the focus of an exploratory multi-omic analysis. Pretreatment tumor samples, along with matched peripheral blood serially collected before and after atezolizumab treatment, were subjected to TCR sequencing. Progression-free survival longer than 6 months counted as durable clinical benefit, and TCR features were additionally tested against both progression-free and overall survival. Whole exome sequencing and RNA sequencing of pretreatment tumors were performed alongside TCR sequencing in the same patients. Nine patients reached durable clinical benefit, while 20 or so patients did not. Around 29 patients had pretreatment blood TCR-seq, 24 had at least one posttreatment blood collection, and 24 had tumor TCR-seq.

Results and caveats for the whole study, not just this receptor: Small sample size (n ≈ 28) and many exploratory analyses mean the results are intended to be hypothesis-generating. Improved progression-free and overall survival was associated with having pretreatment peripheral blood TCR clonality below the median. At 3 weeks after the start of treatment, tumor-associated TCR clones in peripheral blood had expanded more in patients with durable benefit (n of about 22, p = 0.022).

Synthetic TCR analog templates were spiked into each PCR so that absolute template abundance could be estimated from read counts. TCRbeta CDR3 regions were amplified from genomic DNA with bias-controlled V and J gene primers using the immunoSEQ assay. Sequencing of rearranged TCRbeta segments was done at approximately 20X coverage. The paper's processing steps were these. Sequencing errors were corrected by clustering and CDR3s were annotated against IMGT to assign V, D and J genes. Only productive TCRbeta rearrangements were used in downstream analyses, excluding out-of-frame or stop-codon sequences. To compute clonality, Shannon entropy was normalized by the log of the number of unique productive sequences and then subtracted from one. Clones differing between time points or between blood and tumor were identified by Fisher's exact test with Benjamini-Hochberg correction at adjusted p below 0.01. The clones in this table, taken by TCRdb from immuneACCESS, are in-frame only. Not every clone is retained; where verified, under half of the shortfall comes from an unresolved V gene, and the cause of the rest is unknown. V and J calls and clone size are those listed in that table; D and trimming were worked out from the DNA. In all, the sample holds roughly 51,000 clones, and 75% to 85% of those were seen once. Of the sample, about 10% is held by the ten largest clones.

This sample's time point label indicates: pretreatment peripheral blood. The cohort comprised 25 to 30 patients with locally advanced or metastatic urothelial carcinoma treated at Memorial Sloan Kettering on a trial protocol. Peripheral blood mononuclear cells were collected pretreatment and during treatment, at between 1 and 8 total time points per patient. The Qiagen DNeasy Blood extraction kit was used to purify genomic DNA from total PBMCs and tumor samples. PBMCs were collected pretreatment and during treatment, and were isolated and stored as previously described. Comments on this clone: Its cognate antigen has yet to be identified. Base qualities were left out, and no much larger clone turns up one base away.

Taken from the germline V gene, the CDR1 and CDR2 loops are SNHLY and FYNNEI. Clipping removes 8 bases from V and 6 bases from J, with 6 as the unmatched junction base count. Taken from cysteine to phenylalanine, the CDR3 has 14 residues. The read is trimmed to its CDR3 DNA, 42 bases read in frame from base 1. Sequenced material: PBMCs, taken around atezolizumab (anti-PD-L1) treatment. The V gene is TRBV2 and the J gene is TRBJ2-2; TRBD2 matches 10 bases in the middle. The sequence derives from a man aged 70 or older with urothelial cancer. The CDR3 corresponds to CASVRLAGAGELFF. The sequenced DNA: TGTGCCAGCGTTCGTCTAGCGGGAGCCGGGGAGCTGTTTTTT.